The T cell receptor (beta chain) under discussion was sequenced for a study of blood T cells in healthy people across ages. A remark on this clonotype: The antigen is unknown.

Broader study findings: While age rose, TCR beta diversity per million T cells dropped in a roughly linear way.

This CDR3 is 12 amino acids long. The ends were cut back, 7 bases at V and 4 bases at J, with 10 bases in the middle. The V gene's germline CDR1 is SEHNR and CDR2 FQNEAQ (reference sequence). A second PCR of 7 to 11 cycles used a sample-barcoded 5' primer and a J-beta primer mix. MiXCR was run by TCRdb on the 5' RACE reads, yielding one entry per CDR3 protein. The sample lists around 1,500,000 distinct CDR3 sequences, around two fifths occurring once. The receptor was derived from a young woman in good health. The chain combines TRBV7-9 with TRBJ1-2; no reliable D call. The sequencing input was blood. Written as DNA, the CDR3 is TGTGCCAGCACCATCGACCCCTATGGCTACACCTTC. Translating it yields CASTIDPYGYTF.